This entry concerns a single TCR beta chain. Its antigen is not identified. The data stem from a study of shared clonotypes between healthy human individuals. General study findings and limits: Sequencing depth was expected to affect clonotype sharing among donors.

TCRdb keeps only in-frame clones here, not all; method: immunoSEQ multiplex PCR. The data contain about 1,800,000 clones, roughly 94% of them seen just once; the ten biggest clones take up roughly 1%. The ends lost 5 bases at V and 3 bases at J; junction bases unmatched: 4. There are 15 residues in the CDR3. CDR1 and CDR2 from the germline V gene are MNHEY and SMNVEV (reference sequence). Selected positively for CCR7 and CD45RO-negative, naive CD8 cells excluded terminally differentiated effector memory CD45RA+ cells. The chain has TRBV27 and TRBJ2-1, with 10 bases lining up with TRBD2. The receptor was derived from a man between 18 and 29 years old in good health. Specimen: naive CD8+ T cells sorted from blood. The CDR3 DNA reads TGTGCCAGCAGTATCACTAGCGGGGACTACAATGAGCAGTTCTTC. Its translation: CASSITSGDYNEQFF.